A selection of T cell receptor beta chains follows, all from one sample in a study of blood T cells in healthy people across ages. One entry per CDR3 protein, called by TCRdb with MiXCR from the 5' RACE reads. This sample carries almost 800,000 distinct CDR3 sequences, roughly 64% of them seen once, and the ten largest clones take 22%. Sequenced sample: blood. The receptors come from a man younger than 45 in good health. Each CDR3 is given with its conserved first and last residue.

V gene: TRBV7-6; J gene: TRBJ2-7; CDR3 protein: CASSPDRVEDEQYF
V gene: TRBV12-3/TRBV12-4; J gene: TRBJ1-5; CDR3 protein: CASSLYRKGNQPQHF
V gene: TRBV5-1; J gene: TRBJ1-2; CDR3 protein: CASSLAVGQGASYTF
V gene: TRBV5-1; J gene: TRBJ1-2; CDR3 protein: CASSFGPVYGYTF
V gene: TRBV20-1; J gene: TRBJ2-5; CDR3 protein: CSARVQETQYF
V gene: TRBV10-3; J gene: TRBJ2-5; CDR3 protein: CAISQGAPETQYF
V gene: TRBV4-3; J gene: .; CDR3 protein: CASSQGVGIHEQYF
V gene: TRBV6-6; J gene: TRBJ2-3; CDR3 protein: CASLYQRTDTQYF
V gene: TRBV30; J gene: TRBJ2-5; CDR3 protein: CAWDRRGKTQYF
V gene: TRBV10-3; J gene: TRBJ1-1; CDR3 protein: CAISESESGEAFF
V gene: TRBV4-3; J gene: TRBJ2-7; CDR3 protein: CASSQSSSFTYEQYF
V gene: TRBV3-1; J gene: TRBJ2-5; CDR3 protein: CASSPKSGPEYF
V gene: TRBV12-3/TRBV12-4; J gene: TRBJ2-5; CDR3 protein: CASRAGTSGNEQYF
V gene: TRBV4-3; J gene: TRBJ1-4; CDR3 protein: CASSQAPGTNEKLFF
V gene: TRBV29-1; J gene: TRBJ2-5; CDR3 protein: CSGDGGETQYF
V gene: TRBV27; J gene: TRBJ2-6; CDR3 protein: CASRRGQLISGANVLTF
V gene: TRBV10-3; J gene: TRBJ2-7; CDR3 protein: CAIGLADYEQYF
V gene: TRBV4-2; J gene: TRBJ2-5; CDR3 protein: CTSSQSDRKETRYF
V gene: TRBV6-1; J gene: TRBJ1-2; CDR3 protein: CASTKNLGLLPLYGYTF
V gene: TRBV27; J gene: TRBJ1-5; CDR3 protein: CASSPSTGHINQPQHF
V gene: TRBV4-2; J gene: TRBJ2-1; CDR3 protein: CASSQSASGSYNEQFF
V gene: TRBV12-3/TRBV12-4; J gene: TRBJ1-2; CDR3 protein: CASSSQLNYGYTF
V gene: TRBV12-3/TRBV12-4; J gene: TRBJ2-7; CDR3 protein: CASSPVGTEYEQYF
V gene: TRBV28; J gene: TRBJ1-4; CDR3 protein: CASSPSGTTDEKLFF
V gene: TRBV7-9; J gene: TRBJ1-2; CDR3 protein: CASSSQGGWDYGYTF
V gene: TRBV5-4; J gene: TRBJ1-1; CDR3 protein: CASSLAGINTEAFF
V gene: TRBV7-2; J gene: TRBJ2-1; CDR3 protein: CASSFDRTRGGEQFF
V gene: TRBV27; J gene: TRBJ2-7; CDR3 protein: CASSWNGRTYEQYF
V gene: TRBV9; J gene: TRBJ2-1; CDR3 protein: CASSLEDSTYNEQFF
V gene: TRBV2; J gene: TRBJ2-3; CDR3 protein: CASGDRGGSTDTQYF
V gene: TRBV7-2; J gene: TRBJ1-2; CDR3 protein: CASNLDLYGYTF
V gene: TRBV27; J gene: TRBJ2-1; CDR3 protein: CASTRNTEQFF
V gene: TRBV29-1; J gene: TRBJ2-3; CDR3 protein: CSAGDWGTSTDTQYF
V gene: TRBV29-1; J gene: TRBJ2-7; CDR3 protein: CSALTGGTHPEYF
V gene: TRBV4-3; J gene: TRBJ1-4; CDR3 protein: CASSQEAVRDEKLFF
V gene: TRBV30; J gene: TRBJ2-7; CDR3 protein: CAWSKGTGRNEQYF
V gene: TRBV9; J gene: TRBJ2-7; CDR3 protein: CASIRNRGISYEQYF
V gene: TRBV7-2; J gene: .; CDR3 protein: CAGSSSGNNYEQYF
V gene: TRBV11-2; J gene: TRBJ2-5; CDR3 protein: CASTVNRGRETQYF
V gene: TRBV6-5; J gene: TRBJ2-7; CDR3 protein: CASASGPIYEQYF
V gene: TRBV15; J gene: TRBJ2-7; CDR3 protein: CATSRDGTSVYEQYF
V gene: TRBV28; J gene: TRBJ2-2; CDR3 protein: CASSGQETGELFF
V gene: TRBV7-9; J gene: TRBJ2-7; CDR3 protein: CASSEQTSGNHEQYF
V gene: TRBV18; J gene: TRBJ2-1; CDR3 protein: CASSPPSFPDGNEQFF
V gene: TRBV20-1; J gene: TRBJ2-1; CDR3 protein: CSASSGATTYNEQFF
V gene: TRBV12-3/TRBV12-4; J gene: TRBJ2-5; CDR3 protein: CASSPGLAEQYF
V gene: TRBV20-1; J gene: TRBJ1-2; CDR3 protein: CSGSDRSRYGYTF
V gene: TRBV29-1; J gene: TRBJ2-1; CDR3 protein: CSVTVTYNEQFF
V gene: TRBV20-1; J gene: TRBJ2-5; CDR3 protein: CSAPRRDRGLETQYF